These 2 T cell receptor beta chains share one sample of origin, sequenced in a study of human T cells and chemical hapten exposure. Time point denoted: pre-sensitization, week 0. Treatment given: therapeutic diphenylcyclopropenone sensitization with weekly scalp DPC. TCRdb fed the RACE reads into MiXCR, producing one record per CDR3 protein. The data hold about 68,000 distinct CDR3 sequences, with 10% to 11% observed a single time. Sequencing used whole blood, obtained in connection with sensitization to the hapten diphenylcyclopropenone (DPC). The receptor source for this set is a woman aged 50 to 65 with alopecia areata. Some clones in this sample may be carry-over from other donors' samples.

This clonotype occurred many times. V and J are TRBV18 and TRBJ1-5, with 7 bases that match TRBD1. Trimming at V came to 5 bases and at J to 3 bases, leaving 7 bases not matched to a gene. The CDR3 is 15 residues long. The germline V gene encodes CDR1 KGHSH and CDR2 LQKENI. The CDR3 here is CASSVLGQPNQPQHF. CDR3 sequence (DNA): TGTGCCAGCTCAGTTTTGGGACAGCCCAATCAGCCCCAGCATTTT. The full variable domain, its missing parts supplied by reference TRBV18 and TRBJ1-5, is NAGVMQNPRHLVRRRGQEARLRCSPMKGHSHVYWYRQLPEEGLKFMVYLQKENIIDESGMPKERFSAEFPKEGPSILRIQQVVRGDSAAYFCASSVLGQPNQPQHFGDGTRLSIL.

This clonotype was detected only a few times. The chain has TRBV20-1 and TRBJ2-1, with D possibly being TRBD1 (5 bases). This CDR3 contains 11 residues. Germline assignment: CDR1 DFQATT and CDR2 SNEGSKA (reference sequence). Trimming removed 1 base from V and 10 bases from J, with 8 bases in between. CDR3: CSARAGYEQFF. DNA of the CDR3: TGCAGTGCTAGAGCAGGGTACGAGCAGTTCTTC.